The present T cell receptor beta chain was sequenced within a study of T-cell reconstitution after alpha-beta-depleted transplantation in children. The library targeted TCRbeta and was prepared with unique molecular identifiers. TCRdb re-derived calls from the PCR reads in MiXCR, one entry per CDR3 protein. Altogether approximately 210,000 distinct CDR3 sequences are present, approximately 14% being singletons, with the ten largest covering about 12%. This clonotype showed up many times. J was trimmed by 4 bases and V by 6 bases; bases with no gene match: 6. This CDR3 is built from 14 residues. Per germline, CDR1 SGHAT and CDR2 FQNNGV.

The sample here was PBMCs from the stem cell graft donor, taken from the stem cell graft. The chain is built from TRBV11-2 and TRBJ1-2; 9 nucleotides match TRBD1. The clonotype originates from a human donor who donated a stem cell graft to a child with acute lymphoblastic leukemia. Here the CDR3 reads CASSIQGAGYGYTF. The CDR3 coding sequence is TGTGCCAGCAGTATACAGGGGGCTGGCTATGGCTACACCTTC.